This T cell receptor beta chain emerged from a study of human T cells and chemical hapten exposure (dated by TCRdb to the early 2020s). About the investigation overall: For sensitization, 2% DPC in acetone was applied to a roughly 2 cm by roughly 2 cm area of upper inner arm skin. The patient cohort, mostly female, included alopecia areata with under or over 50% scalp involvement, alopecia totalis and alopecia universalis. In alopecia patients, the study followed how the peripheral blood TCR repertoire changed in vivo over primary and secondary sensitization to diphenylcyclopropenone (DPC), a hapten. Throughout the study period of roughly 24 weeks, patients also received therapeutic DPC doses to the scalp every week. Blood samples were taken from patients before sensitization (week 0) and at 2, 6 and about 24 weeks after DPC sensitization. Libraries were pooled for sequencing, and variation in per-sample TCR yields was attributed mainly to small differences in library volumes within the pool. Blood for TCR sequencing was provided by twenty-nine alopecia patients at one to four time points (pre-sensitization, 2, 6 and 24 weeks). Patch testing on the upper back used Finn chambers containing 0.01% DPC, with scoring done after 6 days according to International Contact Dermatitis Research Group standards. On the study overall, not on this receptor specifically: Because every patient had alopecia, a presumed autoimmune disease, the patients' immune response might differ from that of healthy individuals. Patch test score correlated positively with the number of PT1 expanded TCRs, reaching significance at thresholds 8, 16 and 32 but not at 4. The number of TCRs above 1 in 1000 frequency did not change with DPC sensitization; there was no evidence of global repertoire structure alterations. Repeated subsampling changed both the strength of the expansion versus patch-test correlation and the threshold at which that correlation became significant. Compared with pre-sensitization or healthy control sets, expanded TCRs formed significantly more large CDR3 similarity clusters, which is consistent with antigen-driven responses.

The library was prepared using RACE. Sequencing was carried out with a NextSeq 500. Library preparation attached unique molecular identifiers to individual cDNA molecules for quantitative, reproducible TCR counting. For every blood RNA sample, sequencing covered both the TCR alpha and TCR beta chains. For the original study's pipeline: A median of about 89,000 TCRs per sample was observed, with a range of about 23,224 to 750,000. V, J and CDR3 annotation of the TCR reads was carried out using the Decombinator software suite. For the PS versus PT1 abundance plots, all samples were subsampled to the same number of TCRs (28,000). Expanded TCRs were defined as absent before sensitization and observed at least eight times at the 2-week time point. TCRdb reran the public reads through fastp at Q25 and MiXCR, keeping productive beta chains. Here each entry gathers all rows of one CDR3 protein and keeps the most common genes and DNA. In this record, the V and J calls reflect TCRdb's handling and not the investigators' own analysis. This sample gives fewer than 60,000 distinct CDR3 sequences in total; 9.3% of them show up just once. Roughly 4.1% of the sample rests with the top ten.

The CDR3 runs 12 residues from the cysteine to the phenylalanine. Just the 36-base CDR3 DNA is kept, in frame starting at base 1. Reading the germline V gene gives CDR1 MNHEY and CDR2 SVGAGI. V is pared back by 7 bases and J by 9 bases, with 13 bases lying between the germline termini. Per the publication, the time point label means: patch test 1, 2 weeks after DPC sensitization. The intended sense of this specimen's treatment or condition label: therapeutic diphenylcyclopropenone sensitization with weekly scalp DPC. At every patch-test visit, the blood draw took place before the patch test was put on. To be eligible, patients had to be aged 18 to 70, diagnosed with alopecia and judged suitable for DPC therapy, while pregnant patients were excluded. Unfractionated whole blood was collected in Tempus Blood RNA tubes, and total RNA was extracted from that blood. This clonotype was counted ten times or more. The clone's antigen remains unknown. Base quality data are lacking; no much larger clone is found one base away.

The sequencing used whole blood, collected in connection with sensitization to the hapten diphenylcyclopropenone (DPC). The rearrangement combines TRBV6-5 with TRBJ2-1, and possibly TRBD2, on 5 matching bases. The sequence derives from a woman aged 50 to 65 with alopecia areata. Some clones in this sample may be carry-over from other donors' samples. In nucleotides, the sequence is TGTGCCAGCAACTCCGCGGGTTTTGAGCAGTTCTTC. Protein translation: CASNSAGFEQFF.